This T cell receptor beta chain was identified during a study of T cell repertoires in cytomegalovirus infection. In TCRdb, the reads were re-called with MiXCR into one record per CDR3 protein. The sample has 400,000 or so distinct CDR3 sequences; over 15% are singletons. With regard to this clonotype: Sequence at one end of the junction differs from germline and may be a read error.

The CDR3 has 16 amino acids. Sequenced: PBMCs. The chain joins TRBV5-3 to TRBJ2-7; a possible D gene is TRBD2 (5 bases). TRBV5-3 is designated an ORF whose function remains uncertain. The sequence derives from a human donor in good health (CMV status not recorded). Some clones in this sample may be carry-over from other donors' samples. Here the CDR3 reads CASSLGPGISSYEQYF. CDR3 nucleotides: TGTGCCAGCAGCTTGGGTCCGGGGATCAGCTCCTACGAGCAGTACTTC.